This entry is about one T cell receptor (beta chain). Its antigen is still unknown. This PCR relied on a set of 60 Vbeta primers and 13 Jbeta primers. Data came from immunoSEQ multiplex PCR; TCRdb stores just in-frame clones and leaves some out. The table records 120,000 or so clones, around 73% of them present only once. The V gene lost 6 bases and the J gene lost 6 bases, with 14 bases spanning the gap. Germline CDR1 is SGDLS and CDR2 is YYNGEE. The CDR3 is 13 residues long. These data are taken from a study of cytomegalovirus exposure and HLA in healthy donors. Whole-study results and caveats: Rarity marked most TCR sequences, yet some public TCRs occurred in many donors.

The sequence was obtained from a man between 25 and 39 years old in good health and CMV-seropositive. The rearrangement uses TRBV9 and TRBJ2-3; D may be TRBD1 (5 bases). Specimen: PBMCs. The DNA for the CDR3 is TGTGCCAGCACAGGACACTCCGGGGATACGCAGTATTTT. Its translation is CASTGHSGDTQYF.